These T cell receptor beta chains were read from a single sample in a study of CD8 T cells in ankylosing spondylitis. TCRdb re-derived calls from the 5' RACE reads in MiXCR, one entry per CDR3 protein. In the table there are roughly 250,000 distinct CDR3 sequences, about 9.1% of which are singletons. What was sequenced was blood, either unsorted or a sorted T cell fraction (not recorded which). The receptors shown here come from a male donor with ankylosing spondylitis or in good health (not recorded which). CDR3s include the opening cysteine and the closing phenylalanine or tryptophan. D genes are given only for firm matches.

D: -; V: TRBV24-1; J: TRBJ2-7; CDR3: CATSEGGQFYEQYF
D: -; V: TRBV18; J: TRBJ1-1; CDR3: CASSVQTNTEAFF
D: TRBD1; V: TRBV18; J: TRBJ1-1; CDR3: CASSGQFGNTEAFF
D: TRBD1; V: TRBV20-1; J: TRBJ2-7; CDR3: CSAQQGSPYEQYF
D: -; V: TRBV12-3/TRBV12-4; J: TRBJ1-3; CDR3: CASSLGVSGNTIYF
D: -; V: TRBV5-1; J: TRBJ2-2; CDR3: CASSLLTDKAGELFF
D: -; V: TRBV20-1; J: TRBJ2-4; CDR3: CSAYKSVAKNIQYF
D: -; V: TRBV7-2; J: TRBJ1-1; CDR3: CASSPSGAALNTEAFF
D: TRBD2; V: TRBV7-3; J: TRBJ2-3; CDR3: CATSPGTWASGSRADTQYF
D: -; V: TRBV11-2; J: TRBJ2-5; CDR3: CASSPRAVLETQYF
D: -; V: TRBV7-2; J: TRBJ1-6; CDR3: CASSLAGTGTPLHF
D: -; V: TRBV6-1; J: TRBJ2-3; CDR3: CASSPGVSQNTDTQYF
D: TRBD1; V: TRBV12-3/TRBV12-4; J: TRBJ1-5; CDR3: CASPQGGEGNQPQHF
D: TRBD1; V: TRBV7-8; J: TRBJ1-5; CDR3: CASSPSDRVHQPQHF
D: -; V: TRBV6-1; J: TRBJ2-5; CDR3: CASREQSLNSQETQYF
D: -; V: TRBV9; J: TRBJ2-5; CDR3: CASSVGRQETQYF
D: -; V: TRBV20-1; J: TRBJ1-4; CDR3: CSAPSQWANEKLFF
D: -; V: TRBV7-2; J: TRBJ2-3; CDR3: CASSRQEATDTQYF
D: -; V: TRBV29-1; J: TRBJ2-2; CDR3: CSVLWGERQTGELFF
D: -; V: TRBV5-1; J: TRBJ1-1; CDR3: CASSLTNTEAFF
D: -; V: TRBV27; J: TRBJ1-6; CDR3: CASSFEVPRDSPLHF
D: -; V: TRBV9; J: TRBJ2-2; CDR3: CASSATLQQHYTGELFF
D: -; V: TRBV6-1; J: TRBJ1-2; CDR3: CASSEGSGVNYGYTF